This TCR beta chain emerged from a study of T cell responses to AZD1222 COVID-19 vaccine. Study findings and constraints: Among AZD1222 vaccinees, only 5 or 6 were seropositive at baseline. Clonal diversity may have been underestimated in mostly white British donors.

The CDR3 is 12 residues long. Germline V gene sequence: CDR1 GTSNPN, CDR2 SVGIG (reference sequence). The ends were cut back, 2 bases at V and 4 bases at J, with 6 bases in the middle. The protocol was immunoSEQ multiplex PCR, while the TCRdb copy is restricted to in-frame clones and leaves out a portion. Of about 100,000 clones in the sample, approximately 90% are singletons; the top ten hold 4.8%. Only a few counts were recorded for this clone. Its antigen is still unknown. The sequence was obtained from an adult who received the AZD1222 COVID-19 vaccine. The input for sequencing was peripheral blood, taken 28 days after the second AZD1222 dose. The rearrangement joins TRBV30 to TRBJ2-1; D call uncertain. The CDR3 region has the DNA TGTGCCTGGAGTCTGGGGTACAATGAGCAGTTCTTC. Its protein product is CAWSLGYNEQFF. Combining the CDR3 with reference TRBV30 and TRBJ2-1 gives the whole variable domain SQTIHQWPATLVQPVGSPLSLECTVEGTSNPNLYWYRQAAGRGLQLLFYSVGIGQISSEVPQNLSASRPQDRQFILSSKKLLLSDSGFYLCAWSLGYNEQFFGPGTRLTVL.